These T cell receptor beta chains were read from a single sample in a study of response to subunit inactivated influenza vaccine. TCRdb re-analysed the RT-PCR reads in MiXCR, keeping a single row per CDR3 protein. This sample has 450,000 to 600,000 distinct CDR3 sequences, with 6.5% to 8% found just once. Sequencing used PBMCs from blood, obtained approximately 25 months after vaccination. The receptors stem from a man between 50 and 70 years old who received an inactivated influenza vaccine. Both conserved end residues are trimmed from each CDR3.

j_call: TRBJ2-3
v_call: TRBV7-2
cdr3_aa: ASSLGFLGTDTQY

j_call: TRBJ2-1
v_call: TRBV10-1
cdr3_aa: ASSYSGRNINEQF

j_call: TRBJ2-3
v_call: TRBV6-1
cdr3_aa: ASMASGGTDTQY

j_call: TRBJ2-1
v_call: TRBV4-1
cdr3_aa: ASSRGWGQGVNEQF

j_call: TRBJ1-3
v_call: TRBV29-1
cdr3_aa: SAAGSTRDTIY

j_call: TRBJ1-4
v_call: TRBV20-1
cdr3_aa: SARGTLNEKLF

j_call: TRBJ2-4
v_call: TRBV29-1
cdr3_aa: SVDLQAKNIQY

j_call: TRBJ2-3
v_call: TRBV25-1
cdr3_aa: ASSEGTSGGTDTQY

j_call: TRBJ2-5
v_call: TRBV7-9
cdr3_aa: ASTPQGGETQY

j_call: TRBJ2-1
v_call: TRBV5-4
cdr3_aa: ASSLAGARGYNEQF

j_call: TRBJ2-2
v_call: TRBV6-5
cdr3_aa: ASSYFAGVNGELF

j_call: TRBJ1-2
v_call: TRBV3-1
cdr3_aa: ASSPTGDGYT

j_call: TRBJ2-4
v_call: TRBV6-1
cdr3_aa: ASRSAGQLAKNIQY

j_call: TRBJ2-2
v_call: TRBV7-2
cdr3_aa: ASSLRQVNTGELF

j_call: TRBJ1-3
v_call: TRBV20-1
cdr3_aa: SARDLRDSGNTIY

j_call: TRBJ1-5
v_call: TRBV12-3/TRBV12-4
cdr3_aa: ASSSPTERLSNQPQH

j_call: TRBJ1-3
v_call: TRBV20-1
cdr3_aa: SARGSGQGHSNTIY

j_call: TRBJ2-7
v_call: TRBV4-3
cdr3_aa: ASSQGASGTPYEQY

j_call: TRBJ1-3
v_call: TRBV12-3/TRBV12-4
cdr3_aa: ASRQTGTGGSGNTIY

j_call: TRBJ2-4
v_call: TRBV7-8
cdr3_aa: ASSSGAHQNIQY

j_call: TRBJ2-7
v_call: TRBV4-2
cdr3_aa: ASSQGTGLYYEQY

j_call: TRBJ2-1
v_call: TRBV7-2
cdr3_aa: ASSSGTTNEQF

j_call: TRBJ2-7
v_call: TRBV27
cdr3_aa: ASSFLGLNPEQY

j_call: TRBJ2-4
v_call: TRBV4-3
cdr3_aa: ASSQDPSGAKNIQY

j_call: TRBJ2-1
v_call: TRBV7-9
cdr3_aa: ASSLGLGGVGEQF

j_call: TRBJ2-1
v_call: TRBV7-9
cdr3_aa: ASSTDRGDVNEQF

j_call: TRBJ2-5
v_call: TRBV25-1
cdr3_aa: ASTGKETQY

j_call: TRBJ2-2
v_call: TRBV10-3
cdr3_aa: AMGTGPTNTGELF

j_call: TRBJ1-1
v_call: TRBV7-2
cdr3_aa: ASSPLLGQGEAF

j_call: TRBJ1-1
v_call: TRBV30
cdr3_aa: AWRGPGSTTEAF

j_call: TRBJ2-7
v_call: TRBV20-1
cdr3_aa: SATQGQLSYEQY

j_call: TRBJ2-7
v_call: TRBV10-3
cdr3_aa: ATRSGTPSSYEQY

j_call: TRBJ1-5
v_call: TRBV9
cdr3_aa: ASSVGGGVQPQH